This T cell receptor beta chain was sequenced in a study of identical twins (dated by TCRdb to about 2016). Context from the whole study: To test whether fetal clonotypes persist, the study used deep sequencing on TCR alpha and beta repertoires from monozygotic twins, unrelated adults of various ages, and cord blood. Replicate twin experiments were performed at different times using different library preparation protocols to rule out contamination.

Broad study findings and their caveats: The excess sharing between twins in beta out-of-frame sequences was weaker because fewer shared sequences reduced the signal-to-noise ratio. Compared with coincidental sharing between unrelated individuals, out-of-frame TCR alpha sequences shared between twins had an excess of sequences with low generation probability. Invariant T cells such as MAIT and iNKT could partly confound zero-insertion analyses, though diverse VJ usage argued against this for most clonotypes. Recombination models systematically underestimated out-of-frame TCR alpha sharing in monozygotic twins but agreed with sharing between unrelated individuals. Because the same donors could not be followed over many years, conclusions were based on cross-sectional statistical analysis. Abundant cord blood beta clonotypes had fewer insertions, young adult naive repertoires showed a similar but weaker trend, and memory repertoires showed no such trend.

Every donor was a healthy Caucasian. Libraries came from 5' RACE. Data came from an Illumina HiSeq 2000. A universal primer binding site was introduced by template switching, and a unique molecular identifier was present in the final cDNA, enabling accurate counting of TCR cDNA molecules. Specific primers in the conserved constant-segment region were used to synthesize first-strand cDNA for TCR alpha and beta chains. To control for contamination, each cDNA library was double barcoded with a SMART-Mk sample barcode plus Illumina barcodes. TruSeq adapter sequences and Illumina sample barcodes were added in two successive PCR steps. Sequencing of the TCR alpha and beta cDNA libraries was done on the Illumina HiSeq platform using custom primers. On the authors' methods: Raw reads were processed with MiGEC to extract unique molecular identifiers, and MiXCR was used to determine CDR3 positions. Recombination models were inferred per individual with the repgenHMM and IGoR tools using an EM algorithm. Shared clonotypes were analyzed with the tcR package in R, and sharing was normalized by the product of cloneset sizes. Out-of-frame nonproductive sequences were analyzed to study raw recombination free of thymic and clonal selection effects. Clones were called with MiXCR by TCRdb after fastp trimmed the public reads at Q25, and only in-frame beta chains were retained. Every distinct CDR3 protein forms one entry, paired with its most common genes and DNA. These V and J calls originate from TCRdb's pipeline instead of the authors' own analysis. The sample table lists 1.5 million to 2 million distinct CDR3 sequences, more than 30% of them with a count of one. The top ten hold 0.25% to 0.3% of the sample.

A remark on this clonotype: The antigen it binds to is not known. No clone much larger than this one lies a single base away; base qualities are absent.

The CDR3 measures 13 amino acids from cysteine to phenylalanine. Only the CDR3 region is kept as DNA, spanning 39 bases read in frame from base 1. CDR1 and CDR2 are read off the germline V gene as KGHSH and LQKENI. V is clipped by 3 bases and J by 9 bases, and the sequence between their germline boundaries is 14 bases long. The clonotype was recovered from a newborn girl in good health. Sequenced input: cord blood. In this chain, TRBV18 is recombined with TRBJ1-2; no D segment can be confidently identified. This receptor carries the CDR3 CASSPDGLGRYTF. The DNA reads as follows: TGTGCCAGCTCACCCGACGGACTTGGGCGCTACACCTTC.